This T cell receptor beta chain was captured in a study of T-cell memory formation after mild COVID-19. TCRdb redid the calling of the 5' RACE reads with MiXCR, one entry per CDR3 protein. The sample has about 14,000 distinct CDR3 sequences; approximately 19% are singletons. The germline CDR1 and CDR2 sequences are SGHNT and YENEEA. This CDR3 contains 18 residues. Trimming left V 1 base short and J 2 bases short, with 18 bases between. This clonotype was detected many times. Input material: PBMCs or a T cell subset sorted from them (not recorded which). The TCR was taken from an adult woman who had mild COVID-19 (a few samples of this study predate the infection). Cell type and time point are not known. The rearrangement links TRBV11-3 to TRBJ2-4, with TRBD2 as a possible D gene (6 bases). The CDR3 bases are TGTGCCAGCAGCTTAGCTGCGTCGGGAGTCGCGTCCAAAAACATTCAGTACTTC. Translating it yields CASSLAASGVASKNIQYF.